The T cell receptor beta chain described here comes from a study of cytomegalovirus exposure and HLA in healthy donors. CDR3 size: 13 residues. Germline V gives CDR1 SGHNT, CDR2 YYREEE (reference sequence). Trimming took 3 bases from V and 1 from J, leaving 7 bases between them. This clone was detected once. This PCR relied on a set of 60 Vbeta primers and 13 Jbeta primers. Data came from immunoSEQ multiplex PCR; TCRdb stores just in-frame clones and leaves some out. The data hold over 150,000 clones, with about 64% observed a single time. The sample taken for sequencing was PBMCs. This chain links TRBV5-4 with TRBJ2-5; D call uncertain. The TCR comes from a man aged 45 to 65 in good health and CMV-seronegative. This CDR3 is CASSSGSQETQYF. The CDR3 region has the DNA TGTGCCAGCAGCTCAGGTTCCCAAGAGACCCAGTACTTC.